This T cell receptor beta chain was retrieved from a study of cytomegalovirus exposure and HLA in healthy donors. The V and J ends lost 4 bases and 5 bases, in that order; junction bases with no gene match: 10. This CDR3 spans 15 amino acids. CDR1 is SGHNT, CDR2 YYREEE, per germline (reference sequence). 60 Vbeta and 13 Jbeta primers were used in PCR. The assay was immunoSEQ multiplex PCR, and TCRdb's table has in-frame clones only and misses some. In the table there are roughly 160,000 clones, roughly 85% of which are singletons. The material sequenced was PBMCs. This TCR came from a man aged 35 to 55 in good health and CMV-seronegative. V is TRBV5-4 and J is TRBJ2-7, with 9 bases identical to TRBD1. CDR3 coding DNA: TGTGCCAGCAGCCCCAGAGGACAGGGGATTGACGAGCAGTACTTC. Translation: CASSPRGQGIDEQYF.